A selection of T cell receptor beta chains follows, all from one sample in a study of shared clonotypes between healthy human individuals. Here immunoSEQ multiplex PCR was the method, and the copy in TCRdb shows in-frame clones only, minus some. The profile shows about 2.4 million clones, 80% to 95% of them singletons. Sequenced: naive CD4+ T cells from PBMCs. All receptors come from a man aged 18 to 30 in good health. Some clones in this sample may be carry-over from other donors' samples. Both conserved end residues are part of each CDR3. D genes are given only for firm matches. Clone size appears in some rows only: once, few, many, or a class for an expanded clone.

>-|13|-|TRBV19|TRBJ1-5
TGTGCCAGTAGTATAGGTGCAGTGCAGCCCCAGCATTTT
CASSIGAVQPQHF
>TRBD2|14|-|TRBV5-4|TRBJ2-7
TGTGCCAGCAGCCCGGGGGGGGACCACTACGAGCAGTACTTC
CASSPGGDHYEQYF
>-|16|-|TRBV5-1|TRBJ1-2
TGCGCCAGCAGCTTGGCTCTGGGGACCGCTAACTATGGCTACACCTTC
CASSLALGTANYGYTF
>TRBD1|15|-|TRBV5-6|TRBJ2-3
TGTGCCAGCAGCTATTACAGGGGGCGATCAGATACGCAGTATTTT
CASSYYRGRSDTQYF
>-|13|few|TRBV28|TRBJ2-7
TGTGCCAGCAGTTTTGGGGGTTCCTACGAGCAGTACTTC
CASSFGGSYEQYF
>-|13|-|TRBV28|TRBJ1-5
TGTGCCAGCAGCCCGCAAAGCAATCAGCCCCAGCATTTT
CASSPQSNQPQHF
>-|14|few|TRBV6-9|TRBJ1-1
TGTGCCAGCAGCCCCCGACTCGGGGACACTGAAGCTTTCTTT
CASSPRLGDTEAFF
>TRBD1|15|-|TRBV6-1|TRBJ1-5
TGTGCCAGCAGTGAATCACGACAGGGGTATCAGCCCCAGCATTTT
CASSESRQGYQPQHF
>-|14|-|TRBV27|TRBJ1-2
TGTGCCAGCAGTTTATCGTCTCGAGGGGCTGGCTACACCTTC
CASSLSSRGAGYTF
>-|14|once|TRBV19|TRBJ2-2
TGTGCCAGTAAACTAACGGGAGTGGTCGGGGAGCTGTTTTTT
CASKLTGVVGELFF
>TRBD2|13|-|TRBV28|TRBJ2-7
TGTGCCAGCAGTTCGACTAGCTCGTACGAGCAGTACTTC
CASSSTSSYEQYF
>-|14|-|TRBV19|TRBJ2-6
TGTGCCAGTAGTATCATCGCTGGGGCCAACGTCCTGACTTTC
CASSIIAGANVLTF
>-|15|-|TRBV6-5|TRBJ1-6
TGTGCCAGCAGCCCCCCGGGGGGATATAATTCACCCCTCCACTTT
CASSPPGGYNSPLHF
>-|15|-|TRBV4-2|TRBJ2-7
TGTGCCAGCAGCCAAGAATCAGCGATCTCCTACGAGCAGTACTTC
CASSQESAISYEQYF
>-|14|-|TRBV18|TRBJ2-1
TGTGCCAGCTCACCAGATAGCAGAACCAATGAGCAGTTCTTC
CASSPDSRTNEQFF
>-|14|once|TRBV15|TRBJ2-1
TGTGCCACCAGCAGATTTAGCAGATACAATGAGCAGTTCTTC
CATSRFSRYNEQFF
>TRBD2|14|-|TRBV9|TRBJ2-7
TGTGCCAGCAGCACTGGACTAGATTCCTACGAGCAGTACTTC
CASSTGLDSYEQYF
>-|16|-|TRBV9|TRBJ2-1
TGTGCCAGCAGCCCTGGTGGGCGGACCTCCTACAATGAGCAGTTCTTC
CASSPGGRTSYNEQFF
>TRBD2|14|-|TRBV9|TRBJ2-3
TGTGCCAGCAGCGTAGACCGGGAGGGGGATACGCAGTATTTT
CASSVDREGDTQYF
>-|13|-|TRBV9|TRBJ2-3
TGTGCCAGCGCGCGGCTCCCGTCAGATACGCAGTATTTT
CASARLPSDTQYF
>TRBD1|15|-|TRBV5-1|TRBJ2-2
TGCGCCAGCAGCTTGATGACAGGGGATTCCGGGGAGCTGTTTTTT
CASSLMTGDSGELFF
>TRBD1|16|-|TRBV15|TRBJ1-2
TGTGCCACCAGCAGGGAATACCGGGACAGGGACTATGGCTACACCTTC
CATSREYRDRDYGYTF
>-|12|-|TRBV28|TRBJ1-5
TGTGCCAGCAACCACCGGGACCAGCCCCAGCATTTT
CASNHRDQPQHF